This T cell receptor (beta chain) is drawn from a study of T cells expressing NK-cell markers. Across the study: All TCR beta repertoires analysed originated from sorted CD3+CD56+NKG2C+, CD3+CD56+NKG2C- and CD3+CD56-NKG2C+ T cells.

Study-wide results and limits: HCMV specificity of the expanded NKG2C+ T cell clones was not established. These clonotypes, the leaders elsewhere, also led the CD3+CD56-NKG2C+ fraction in several donors.

The CDR3 is made up of 15 amino acids. CDR1 DFQATT and CDR2 SNEGSKA come from the germline V gene (reference sequence). Details on this clonotype: Its matching antigen is unknown.

A 5'RACE template switching approach incorporating UMIs was used to make TCR beta cDNA. TCRdb reprocessed the 5' RACE reads and reports one entry per CDR3 protein, with no DNA. This table holds 500,000 to 600,000 distinct CDR3 sequences. Specimen: blood T cells: a sorted CD56 or NKG2C T cell subset, CD4+ or CD8+ T cells, or bulk PBMC T cells (not recorded which). The chain combines TRBV20-1 with TRBJ1-4; TCRdb's D call of TRBD1 is untestable without DNA. This sequence was found in a man aged 18-30 years in good health. CDR3 residues: CSARGTGLTNEKLFF.